A selection of T cell receptor beta chains follows, all from one sample in a study of response to subunit inactivated influenza vaccine. MiXCR, applied by TCRdb to the RT-PCR reads, yields one record per CDR3 protein. The table records hundreds of thousands of distinct CDR3 sequences, 14% of them present only once. Sequenced material: PBMCs from blood, taken 14 to 15 days before vaccination. All receptors derive from a man aged 50-59 years who received an inactivated influenza vaccine. CDR3s include the opening cysteine and the closing phenylalanine or tryptophan. Each record gives: J gene, clone size, D gene, V gene, CDR3 length, CDR3 protein, CDR3 DNA. A D gene is named only where the DNA matches it firmly. Clone sizes are given selectively: once, few, many, or a class where the clone is expanded.

J: TRBJ2-2; size: many; D: .; V: TRBV24-1; length: 17; CDR3: CATSDFQVSKNTGELFF; DNA: TGTGCCACCAGTGACTTCCAGGTTAGCAAGAACACCGGGGAGCTGTTTTTT
J: TRBJ2-5; size: few; D: TRBD1; V: TRBV12-3/TRBV12-4; length: 16; CDR3: CASSFGTVLQVETQYF; DNA: TGTGCCAGCAGTTTCGGGACAGTACTACAAGTTGAGACCCAGTACTTC
J: TRBJ2-2; size: .; D: .; V: TRBV29-1; length: 12; CDR3: CSVVWVTGELFF; DNA: TGCAGCGTTGTATGGGTCACCGGGGAGCTGTTTTTT
J: TRBJ2-6; size: few; D: .; V: TRBV9; length: 15; CDR3: CASTQGSSGANVLTF; DNA: TGTGCCAGCACCCAGGGCAGCTCTGGGGCCAACGTCCTGACTTTC
J: TRBJ2-1; size: .; D: TRBD1; V: TRBV6-1; length: 15; CDR3: CASSRRDSSYNEQFF; DNA: TGTGCCAGCAGCCGACGGGACAGCTCCTACAATGAGCAGTTCTTC
J: TRBJ1-2; size: few; D: TRBD1; V: TRBV10-3; length: 15; CDR3: CAISETTGTGSQGTF; DNA: TGTGCCATCAGTGAGACCACCGGGACAGGAAGCCAGGGGACCTTC
J: TRBJ2-2; size: many; D: TRBD1; V: TRBV4-2; length: 15; CDR3: CASSKRQGDTGELFF; DNA: TGTGCCAGCAGCAAACGACAGGGCGACACCGGGGAGCTGTTTTTT
J: TRBJ1-5; size: .; D: .; V: TRBV6-2/TRBV6-3; length: 15; CDR3: CASRGIGSRNQPQHF; DNA: TGTGCCAGCAGGGGGATAGGGTCAAGAAATCAGCCCCAGCATTTT
J: TRBJ2-3; size: .; D: .; V: TRBV7-9; length: 15; CDR3: CASSFIAGRRNTQYF; DNA: TGTGCCAGCAGCTTTATTGCAGGGAGGAGGAATACGCAGTATTTT
J: TRBJ1-1; size: few; D: .; V: TRBV4-1; length: 15; CDR3: CASSHEPIRDTEAFF; DNA: TGCGCCAGCAGCCATGAGCCCATTCGGGACACTGAAGCTTTCTTT
J: TRBJ2-1; size: .; D: TRBD2; V: TRBV10-3; length: 15; CDR3: CAIRTGTSGYNEQFF; DNA: TGTGCCATCAGAACCGGGACTAGCGGTTACAATGAGCAGTTCTTC
J: TRBJ2-5; size: few; D: .; V: TRBV7-2; length: 14; CDR3: CASSLWGLRETQYF; DNA: TGTGCCAGCAGCTTATGGGGCCTGCGGGAGACCCAGTACTTC
J: TRBJ2-5; size: .; D: .; V: TRBV20-1; length: 16; CDR3: CSAMGVQGDVGETQYF; DNA: TGCAGTGCGATGGGGGTGCAGGGCGACGTTGGAGAGACCCAGTACTTC
J: TRBJ2-4; size: few; D: TRBD2; V: TRBV6-2/TRBV6-3; length: 14; CDR3: CASSSGGLAYIQYF; DNA: TGTGCCAGCAGTAGCGGGGGACTAGCCTACATTCAGTACTTC
J: TRBJ2-1; size: few; D: TRBD2; V: TRBV20-1; length: 16; CDR3: CSAEASGSPSYNEQFF; DNA: TGCAGTGCTGAGGCTAGCGGGAGCCCCTCCTACAATGAGCAGTTCTTC
J: TRBJ2-4; size: .; D: .; V: TRBV6-2/TRBV6-3; length: 21; CDR3: CASSYPARGHRSPIAKNIQYF; DNA: TGTGCCAGCAGTTACCCAGCCCGGGGACACAGGAGCCCAATAGCCAAAAACATTCAGTACTTC
J: TRBJ2-5; size: few; D: .; V: TRBV5-1; length: 14; CDR3: CASMLDTGQETQYF; DNA: TGCGCCAGCATGCTGGATACAGGACAAGAGACCCAGTACTTC
J: TRBJ2-5; size: .; D: .; V: TRBV28; length: 15; CDR3: CASSPHWRRDETQYF; DNA: TGTGCCAGCAGCCCTCATTGGCGCAGGGACGAGACCCAGTACTTC
J: TRBJ2-1; size: few; D: .; V: TRBV11-2; length: 13; CDR3: CASSFSRGNEQFF; DNA: TGTGCCAGCAGCTTCTCCAGGGGCAATGAGCAGTTCTTC
J: TRBJ2-2; size: .; D: .; V: TRBV12-3/TRBV12-4; length: 15; CDR3: CASSLALRVYRELFF; DNA: TGTGCCAGCAGTTTAGCGCTCAGGGTGTATCGGGAGCTGTTTTTT
J: TRBJ2-1; size: many; D: .; V: TRBV12-3/TRBV12-4; length: 9; CDR3: CASSFPLFF; DNA: TGTGCCAGCAGTTTCCCTCTGTTCTTC
J: TRBJ1-4; size: .; D: TRBD1; V: TRBV11-2; length: 16; CDR3: CASSFGQGSTNEKLFF; DNA: TGTGCCAGCAGCTTTGGACAGGGAAGTACTAATGAAAAACTGTTTTTT
J: TRBJ1-3; size: .; D: .; V: TRBV20-1; length: 17; CDR3: CSASKGMVRGSGNTIYF; DNA: TGCAGTGCTAGTAAGGGGATGGTTCGCGGCTCTGGAAACACCATATATTTT
J: TRBJ2-6; size: few; D: TRBD1; V: TRBV6-2/TRBV6-3; length: 20; CDR3: CASSYPNPGQGTSGANVLTF; DNA: TGTGCCAGCAGTTACCCTAATCCGGGACAGGGTACCTCTGGGGCCAACGTCCTGACTTTC
J: TRBJ2-1; size: .; D: .; V: TRBV4-2; length: 19; CDR3: CASSPGLSAYWSSYNEQFF; DNA: TGTGCCAGCAGCCCCGGGCTTAGCGCCTACTGGAGCTCCTACAATGAGCAGTTCTTC
J: TRBJ1-6; size: few; D: .; V: TRBV10-3; length: 14; CDR3: CAISLGQVNSPLHF; DNA: TGTGCCATCAGCCTGGGGCAGGTTAATTCACCCCTCCACTTT
J: TRBJ1-2; size: .; D: .; V: TRBV20-1; length: 17; CDR3: CSASLREQGASNYGYTF; DNA: TGCAGTGCTAGCTTGAGGGAACAGGGCGCCTCCAACTATGGCTACACCTTC
J: TRBJ2-5; size: .; D: .; V: TRBV4-1; length: 16; CDR3: CASSQAPGLTRETQYF; DNA: TGCGCCAGCAGCCAAGCGCCGGGACTCACGAGGGAGACCCAGTACTTC
J: TRBJ2-1; size: many; D: TRBD1; V: TRBV5-1; length: 14; CDR3: CASSFRDSYNEQFF; DNA: TGCGCCAGCAGCTTCCGGGACAGCTACAATGAGCAGTTCTTC
J: TRBJ1-2; size: .; D: .; V: TRBV12-3/TRBV12-4; length: 15; CDR3: CASSHPQGGFYGYTF; DNA: TGTGCCAGCAGCCACCCCCAGGGCGGATTCTATGGCTACACCTTC
J: TRBJ2-7; size: many; D: TRBD1; V: TRBV12-5; length: 17; CDR3: CASGLANDGDRSYEQYF; DNA: TGTGCTAGTGGTTTGGCCAACGATGGGGACAGGTCCTACGAGCAGTACTTC